A selection of T cell receptor beta chains follows, all from one sample in a study of Ad26.COV2.S vaccination and SARS-CoV-2 variants. Profiling relied on immunoSEQ multiplex PCR, and the TCRdb table lists in-frame clones only, not all of them. The data hold about 320,000 clones, with 75% to 90% observed a single time. This sample comprised peripheral blood, obtained in a trial of Ad26.COV2.S vaccine versus placebo. Receptor source: a person aged 18 to 59 who received the Ad26.COV2.S COVID-19 vaccine or a placebo. The CDR3 runs from the conserved cysteine through the conserved F or W. A D gene is named only where the DNA matches it firmly.

d_gene	j_gene	v_gene	CDR3aa
-	TRBJ1-4	TRBV18	CASSPGTNLRGEKLFF
-	TRBJ2-1	TRBV6-5	CASTERQGGNEQFF
-	TRBJ1-6	TRBV4-3	CASSQESSGANSPLHF
-	TRBJ1-2	TRBV14	CASSPRTAGGYTF
TRBD1	TRBJ1-1	TRBV4-3	CASSQVDRGTLIMNTEAFF
TRBD1	TRBJ1-1	TRBV29-1	CSVLLTGRSTEAFF
-	TRBJ2-1	TRBV19	CASRRTEADPAKVYEQFF
-	TRBJ2-1	TRBV7-8	CASSPNRLEIHNEQFF
-	TRBJ2-5	TRBV18	CASSPWLARSSQKETQYF
TRBD1	TRBJ2-7	TRBV6-5	CASSRDRGSYEQYF
-	TRBJ2-2	TRBV5-6	CASSFDYVNTGELFF
TRBD1	TRBJ1-3	TRBV29-1	CSAGTARDGRGNTIYF
-	TRBJ2-2	TRBV9	CASSVMNTGELFF
TRBD2	TRBJ2-2	TRBV4-3	CASSQVASGAGELFF
-	TRBJ2-3	TRBV4-3	CASSPRGASTDTQYF
TRBD1	TRBJ1-5	TRBV4-3	CASSPRVGQGGNQPQHF
-	TRBJ2-2	TRBV24-1	CATSDFFGELFF
-	TRBJ2-3	TRBV7-9	CASSGTGDTQYF
-	TRBJ2-2	TRBV7-8	CASSLALNTGELFF
-	TRBJ1-2	TRBV4-3	CASSQEGRAGGYTF
-	TRBJ1-6	TRBV28	CASRVDESSYNSPLHF
-	TRBJ2-1	TRBV7-9	CASRSLSYNEQFF
-	TRBJ1-1	TRBV5-1	CASSLTGSTEAFF
TRBD2	TRBJ2-1	TRBV10-2	CASSESAPGLAANEQFF
-	TRBJ2-1	TRBV19	CASSISQGRYNEQFF
-	TRBJ1-4	TRBV5-4	CASSLAGRPNEKLFF
-	TRBJ2-7	TRBV6-6	CASSRDDSYEQYF
TRBD2	TRBJ2-2	TRBV19	CASSEREGLGTGELFF
-	TRBJ1-1	TRBV18	CASAGTLEDTEAFF
TRBD1	TRBJ1-2	TRBV9	CASGTGTNYGYTF
-	TRBJ2-7	TRBV6-5	CASGTGLSYEQYF
TRBD1	TRBJ1-6	TRBV4-1	CASSQFRGQGSLINSPLHF
-	TRBJ1-5	TRBV19	CASSIRGVQPQHF
-	TRBJ1-1	TRBV30	CAWSISLRRVPNTEAFF
-	TRBJ1-3	TRBV30	CAYQNQSGNTIYF
TRBD2	TRBJ2-3	TRBV7-9	CASSSGGLAGITDTQYF
-	TRBJ2-2	TRBV5-1	CASSLGQQNTGELFF
TRBD1	TRBJ1-1	TRBV29-1	CSHSGTGAMGTEAFF
-	TRBJ2-2	TRBV6-6	CASSSTGELFF
-	TRBJ2-3	TRBV4-3	CASSQAPPWVASTDTQYF
-	TRBJ2-3	TRBV9	CASSTWRADTQYF
-	TRBJ2-3	TRBV29-1	CSVRLARADTQYF
-	TRBJ1-3	TRBV29-1	CSVELFSGNTIYF
TRBD1	TRBJ1-4	TRBV5-6	CASSVGDRGPEKLFF
TRBD1	TRBJ1-2	TRBV30	CAAPPGTGSNYGYTF